This T cell receptor beta chain comes out of a study of PD-1 blockade in classical Hodgkin lymphoma. This clone was observed once. What it binds is not known. Each patient's relapse followed autologous stem cell transplantation, and brentuximab vedotin exposure varied. Progressive disease, partial response or complete response was each patient's best response. Study outcomes and limitations: As was reported, newly diagnosed patients showed lower baseline TCR diversity than healthy donors did. Why repertoires differed is undefined; disease activity or prior therapy possibly contributed. A significant rise in TCR diversity by C4D1 was seen for CD4+ but not CD8+ cells.

The V end was cut by 1 base, the J end by 5 bases, with 8 bases between. Per the germline V gene, CDR1 is LNHDA and CDR2 is SQIVND (reference sequence). This CDR3 contains 13 residues. The method was immunoSEQ multiplex PCR; TCRdb's version includes in-frame clones alone and lacks a portion of them. The repertoire consists of about 94,000 clones, with 75% to 90% occurring once and the leading ten covering roughly 10%. V and J are TRBV19 and TRBJ2-5; tentative D call: TRBD2 (6 bases). The material was peripheral blood mononuclear cells (PBMCs), obtained before the second cycle of nivolumab. This TCR was sampled from a human donor with classical Hodgkin lymphoma. Here the CDR3 reads CASSIAGRETQYF. The CDR3 nucleotides read TGTGCCAGTAGTATAGCTGGGAGGGAGACCCAGTACTTC.